Below, 14 T cell receptor beta chains from the same sample are listed, as sequenced in a study of blood T cell repertoires in COVID-19 (dated by TCRdb to 2018 to 2021). Receptor libraries were prepared by the immunoSEQ multiplex PCR assay. The table comes from immuneACCESS by way of TCRdb, which keeps in-frame sequences with V and J called. Part of the clones is missing from these tables; in studies checked, under half for an unresolved V gene and the rest for unknown reasons. The table for this sample lists about 140,000 clones; 82% of them were counted only once. Clones ranked in the top ten supply roughly 4% of the sample. The source material was peripheral blood. These receptor sequences come from a woman older than 75 with acute or convalescent COVID-19.

The V call is TRBV6-5, the J call TRBJ2-7; TRBD1 matches at 8 bases. The V gene end was trimmed by 0 bases and the J gene end by 0 bases; junction bases not matched to a gene: 4. The CDR3 is made up of 16 amino acids. Germline V gives CDR1 MNHEY, CDR2 SVGAGI. The CDR3 nucleotides read TGTGCCAGCAGTTACTCTCGGACAGGGAACTCCTACGAGCAGTACTTC. Amino acids: CASSYSRTGNSYEQYF.

The chain carries TRBV6-1 and TRBJ2-1; TRBD2 matches at 12 bases. Germline CDR1 reads MNHNS; CDR2 reads SASEGT. The J segment lost 7 bases and the V segment lost 0 bases, leaving 16 bases of the junction unmatched. There are 20 residues in the CDR3. The CDR3 coding sequence is TGTGCCAGCAGTGAAGCGCGCAAGCCTAGCGGGAGGGCCGTCTTTAATGAGCAGTTCTTC. It is translated as CASSEARKPSGRAVFNEQFF.

V usage is TRBV23-1 and J usage is TRBJ1-2; D gene unclear. TRBV23-1 falls under the ORF class, with uncertain function. The germline V and J ends were trimmed by 8 bases and 4 bases, with 23 bases remaining between them. CDR3 length equals 16 residues. This chain's CDR3 is CASGPWTRRGFYGYTF. DNA for the CDR3: TGCGCCAGCGGTCCTTGGACGCGCCGAGGGTTCTATGGCTACACCTTC.

The chain carries TRBV19 and TRBJ1-3, with TRBD1 as a possible D gene (5 bases). Trimming left V 2 bases short and J 1 base short, with 9 bases between. Germline V lookup: CDR1 LNHDA, CDR2 SQIVND (reference sequence). CDR3 length equals 15 residues. The CDR3: CASSIRQISGNTIYF. DNA of the CDR3: TGTGCCAGTAGTATAAGACAGATATCTGGAAACACCATATATTTT.

The chain joins TRBV5-4 to TRBJ2-7; the D gene is possibly TRBD2 (5 bases). The ends were cut back, 4 bases at V and 2 bases at J, with 13 bases in the middle. Per the germline V gene, CDR1 is SGHNT and CDR2 is YYREEE (reference sequence). The CDR3 is made up of 14 amino acids. CDR3 sequence (DNA): TGTGCCAGCAGCGCGGGTGGGAGCCCCTACGAGCAGTACTTC. The encoded protein is CASSAGGSPYEQYF.

The V and J genes are TRBV28 and TRBJ2-7, with D tentatively TRBD2 (5 bases). From germline, CDR1 is MDHEN and CDR2 SYDVKM. Trimming left V 8 bases short and J 3 bases short, with 14 bases between. This CDR3 is built from 13 residues. CDR3 protein: CASQRAAYYEQYF. CDR3 nucleotides: TGTGCCAGCCAGAGGGCAGCCTACTACGAGCAGTACTTC. The complete variable domain, with remaining parts taken from reference TRBV28 and TRBJ2-7, reads DVKVTQSSRYLVKRTGEKVFLECVQDMDHENMFWYRQDPGLGLRLIYFSYDVKMKEKGDIPEGYSVSREKKERFSLILESASTNQTSMYLCASQRAAYYEQYFGPGTRLTVT.

The chain couples TRBV28 to TRBJ2-1; possibly TRBD2 for D (6 bases). CDR1 MDHEN and CDR2 SYDVKM come from the germline V gene. The V end was cut by 6 bases, the J end by 6 bases, with 9 bases between. CDR3 length equals 12 residues. The CDR3 nucleotides are TGTGCCAGCAGCCCCGGGGGCAATGAGCAGTTCTTC. This codes for CASSPGGNEQFF.

About this clone itself: The junction does not match germline at one end; this may be a read error. The chain combines TRBV28 with TRBJ1-2; the match to TRBD1 covers 10 bases. CDR3 length equals 16 residues. Germline V CDR1 and CDR2: MDHEN, SYDVKM. As DNA, the CDR3 is TGTGCCAGCAGTTCCCCGGGACAGGGGTTTCACTACGGCTACACCTTC. Encoded protein: CASSSPGQGFHYGYTF.

This sequence joins TRBV12-3 or TRBV12-4 and TRBJ2-1; D is undetermined. CDR3 length: 13 amino acids. V was shortened by 3 bases and J by 6 bases, with 9 bases between the two germline ends. CDR3 in amino acids: CASSLYSPNEQFF. The DNA of the CDR3 is TGTGCCAGCAGTTTGTACAGCCCCAATGAGCAGTTCTTC.

The chain joins TRBV6-5 to TRBJ1-6; no clear D gene. The germline CDR1 and CDR2 sequences are MNHEY and SVGAGI. The CDR3 has 14 amino acids. Trimming shortened V by 6 bases and J by 6 bases, and 12 bases separated the two germline ends. In nucleotides, the CDR3 is TGTGCCAGCAGCTACAGAGGGTCTAATTCACCCCTCCACTTT. It specifies CASSYRGSNSPLHF.

This chain uses TRBV10-2 with TRBJ2-7; no reliable D call. Germline V gives CDR1 WSHSY, CDR2 SAAADI. Trimming cost V 3 bases and J 4 bases, with 4 bases left between them. This CDR3 contains 11 residues. The CDR3 DNA follows: TGCGCCAGCAGTGATCGGTACGAGCAGTACTTC. Translation: CASSDRYEQYF.

V gene TRBV7-3 combines with J gene TRBJ2-1; a weak D match, TRBD1 (5 bases). This CDR3 is 20 amino acids long. The V end was cut by 5 bases, the J end by 7 bases, with 33 bases between. CDR1 SGHTA and CDR2 FQGTGA come from the germline V gene. The CDR3 loop is CASSPQGGTPRPTQKNEQFF. The CDR3 DNA reads TGTGCCAGCAGCCCCCAGGGTGGTACCCCACGTCCAACCCAGAAGAATGAGCAGTTCTTC.

The gene calls are TRBV5-1 and TRBJ2-5; TRBD1 might be the D (5 bases). The germline V and J ends were trimmed by 1 base and 5 bases, with 15 bases remaining between them. There are 15 residues in the CDR3. Germline assignment: CDR1 SGHRS and CDR2 YFSETQ. The CDR3 reads CASSLNGAVEETQYF. In DNA form, the CDR3 reads TGCGCCAGCAGCTTGAATGGGGCAGTCGAGGAGACCCAGTACTTC.

The chain uses TRBV30 and TRBJ2-2, with no clear D. Trimming took 5 bases from V and 1 from J, leaving 8 bases between them. CDR1 is GTSNPN and CDR2 is SVGIG in the germline V gene (reference sequence). The CDR3 has 13 residues. The chain's CDR3 is CAWAIQNTGELFF. The CDR3 DNA sequence: TGTGCCTGGGCCATCCAGAACACCGGGGAGCTGTTTTTT.